What follows are 16 T cell receptor beta chains derived from one specimen sequenced in a study of cytomegalovirus exposure and HLA in healthy donors. Researchers ran the PCR with 60 Vbeta and 13 Jbeta primers. This table comes from immunoSEQ multiplex PCR, and its TCRdb copy is limited to in-frame clones, with some not included. Altogether about 110,000 clones are present, 81% being singletons, with the ten largest covering 2% to 2.5%. The sample comprised PBMCs. The receptors stem from a man aged 25 to 45 in good health and CMV-seronegative.

This sequence joins TRBV6-1 and TRBJ2-7, with 11 nucleotides matching TRBD1. V lost 5 bases to trimming and J lost 6 bases; unmatched junction nucleotides: 6. CDR1 is MNHNS, CDR2 SASEGT, per germline. This CDR3 is built from 14 residues. As DNA, the CDR3 is TGTGCCAGCAGTTCGGACAGGGGGCCTGGCGAGCAGTACTTC. It translates to CASSSDRGPGEQYF.

This chain joins TRBV28 and TRBJ1-5; D uncertain. V lost 5 bases to trimming and J lost 0 bases, with 8 bases between them. The CDR3 spans 14 residues. Germline V gene sequence: CDR1 MDHEN, CDR2 SYDVKM. CDR3 DNA sequence: TGTGCCAGCAGTAGCTCGTATAGCAATCAGCCCCAGCATTTT. Translating gives CASSSSYSNQPQHF.

The chain employs TRBV6-5 and TRBJ2-7; a weak D match, TRBD2 (6 bases). This CDR3 has 13 amino acids. Germline V gene data show CDR1 as MNHEY and CDR2 as SVGAGI. Trimming pared 7 bases from V and 4 bases from J, leaving 14 bases between. CDR3 in amino acids: CASTPGGGYEQYF. The CDR3 region has the DNA TGTGCCAGCACGCCCGGGGGAGGATACGAGCAGTACTTC.

The J gene is TRBJ1-2, the V gene TRBV9; 8 bases match TRBD1. CDR1 is SGDLS, CDR2 YYNGEE, per germline. There are 14 residues in the CDR3. V lost 4 bases to trimming and J lost 6 bases; unmatched junction nucleotides: 8. CDR3: CASSRSGGWNGYTF. CDR3 DNA sequence: TGTGCCAGCAGCCGGTCAGGGGGCTGGAATGGCTACACCTTC. The variable domain in full, completed from reference TRBV9 and TRBJ1-2, reads DSGVTQTPKHLITATGQRVTLRCSPRSGDLSVYWYQQSLDQGLQFLIQYYNGEERAKGNILERFSAQQFPDLHSELNLSSLELGDSALYFCASSRSGGWNGYTFGSGTRLTVV.

V gene TRBV29-1 combines with J gene TRBJ2-7, with D tentatively TRBD2 (5 bases). The germline V and J ends were trimmed by 7 bases and 0 bases, with 22 bases remaining between them. The CDR3 sequence is 16 residues long. From germline, CDR1 is SQVTM and CDR2 ANQGSEA. CDR3 sequence reads: CSGLPPLDLGSYEQYF. CDR3 nucleotide sequence: TGCAGCGGCCTACCCCCACTAGATCTAGGCTCCTACGAGCAGTACTTC.

CDR3 DNA sequence: TGTGCCTCGACCCCTTCAATTACAGGGGGCGCTGACCAAGAGACCCAGTACTTC. This encodes CASTPSITGGADQETQYF. The rearrangement links TRBV30 to TRBJ2-5; 9 bases line up with TRBD1. V shed 7 bases and J 0 bases; nucleotides not matched to a gene: 18. CDR1 and CDR2 (germline): GTSNPN, SVGIG (reference sequence). This CDR3 is built from 18 residues.

The chain uses TRBV6-1 and TRBJ2-7; maybe TRBD2 (5 bases). The V end was cut by 2 bases, the J end by 7 bases, with 18 bases between. CDR1 MNHNS and CDR2 SASEGT come from the germline V gene. This CDR3 spans 15 amino acids. In DNA, the CDR3 is TGTGCCAGCAGTGAATTAGACGGACTGCACTTGGAGCAGTACTTC. Amino acids: CASSELDGLHLEQYF.

In this sample, this clone turned up a few times. The rearrangement links TRBV28 to TRBJ1-4; 7 bases align to TRBD1. The CDR3 covers 14 residues. The germline CDR1 and CDR2 sequences are MDHEN and SYDVKM. Unmatched junction bases numbered 2, after V lost 5 bases and J lost 2 bases. CDR3 residues: CASSHRGTNEKLFF. CDR3 DNA: TGTGCCAGCAGTCACAGGGGCACTAATGAAAAACTGTTTTTT.

The rearrangement uses TRBV4-1 and TRBJ2-2; 12 bases are a match to TRBD2. Trimming removed 4 bases from V and 5 bases from J; junction bases left unmatched: 5. The CDR3 is 16 residues long. Looked up from germline, CDR1 is MGHRA and CDR2 is YSYEKL. The CDR3, as DNA: TGCGCCAGCAGCCGGCTAGCGGGAGGGCCAACCGGGGAGCTGTTTTTT. Translated, it gives CASSRLAGGPTGELFF.

V gene TRBV4-1 combines with J gene TRBJ2-7; D not certain. The CDR3 loop spans 15 amino acids. Germline CDR1 is MGHRA and CDR2 is YSYEKL. The V end lost 0 bases, the J end lost 1 base, and 10 bases lay between the germline ends. The CDR3 here is CASSQEAEPSYEQYF. The CDR3 DNA is TGCGCCAGCAGCCAAGAGGCTGAACCATCCTACGAGCAGTACTTC.

The chain's CDR3 is CASADRVGQYF. CDR3 nucleotides: TGTGCCAGCGCCGACAGGGTAGGGCAGTACTTC. V gene TRBV6-1 combines with J gene TRBJ2-7; 7 positions match TRBD1. Germline loops: CDR1 MNHNS, CDR2 SASEGT. J gave up 9 bases and V 8 bases, and 7 bases lay outside the gene matches. The CDR3 has 11 residues.

This CDR3 reads CAWRGGTLVGNTIYF. DNA of the CDR3: TGTGCCTGGAGGGGGGGGACACTCGTGGGAAACACCATATATTTT. This chain uses TRBV30 with TRBJ1-3; a possible D gene is TRBD1 (6 bases). CDR1 is GTSNPN and CDR2 is SVGIG in the germline V gene (reference sequence). CDR3 length equals 15 residues. The V gene lost 3 bases and the J gene lost 4 bases, with 16 bases spanning the gap.

The rearrangement links TRBV4-1 to TRBJ2-7, with D maybe TRBD1 (6 bases). CDR3 size: 15 residues. Trimming stripped 1 base from V and 2 bases from J, with 12 bases between. In germline, CDR1 is MGHRA, CDR2 YSYEKL. CDR3 DNA: TGCGCCAGCAGCCAAGGTCCAGGGACACCCTACGAGCAGTACTTC. This gives the protein CASSQGPGTPYEQYF.

The CDR3 reads CASSLRSGGRGGETQYF. CDR3 sequence (DNA): TGTGCCAGCAGCTTGAGGTCGGGAGGTCGAGGGGGAGAGACCCAGTACTTC. This chain joins TRBV5-6 and TRBJ2-5, with D perhaps TRBD2 (7 bases). The germline V and J ends were trimmed by 1 base and 4 bases, with 20 bases remaining between them. Germline V gene sequence: CDR1 SGHDT, CDR2 YYEEEE. The CDR3 spans 17 residues.

The CDR3 nucleotides read TGTGCCAGCAGTTTAAGACAGGACTACGAGCAGTACTTC. Translation: CASSLRQDYEQYF. The chain uses TRBV27 and TRBJ2-7, with D perhaps TRBD1 (6 bases). This CDR3 region has 13 residues. The V gene's germline CDR1 is MNHEY and CDR2 SMNVEV (reference sequence). V lost 2 bases, J lost 3 bases, and 8 bases lay in between.

V is TRBV29-1 and J is TRBJ1-2; D uncertain. Trimming cost V 0 bases and J 4 bases, with 15 bases left between them. From germline, CDR1 is SQVTM and CDR2 ANQGSEA. The CDR3 loop spans 15 amino acids. CDR3 in DNA: TGCAGCGTTGAAGATCTGGAGCGAGCAGCCTATGGCTACACCTTC. As protein: CSVEDLERAAYGYTF.